These 7 T cell receptor beta chains share one sample of origin, sequenced in a study of cytomegalovirus exposure and HLA in healthy donors. PCR used 60 Vbeta primers and 13 Jbeta primers. The method was immunoSEQ multiplex PCR; TCRdb's version includes in-frame clones alone and lacks a portion of them. The sample includes about 97,000 clones, 55% to 80% seen only once; the top ten take roughly 3.6%. The sequenced sample consisted of PBMCs. These receptors came from a man aged 35 to 55 in good health and CMV-seronegative.

Only one count was recorded for this clone. This chain links TRBV4-3 with TRBJ2-3; the D gene is possibly TRBD1 (5 bases). This CDR3 spans 18 amino acids. Germline assignment: CDR1 LGHNA and CDR2 YSLEER. The V end lost 1 base, the J end lost 0 bases, and 17 bases lay between the germline ends. The chain's CDR3 is CASSQVGWTTASTDTQYF. The CDR3 DNA reads as TGCGCCAGCAGCCAAGTCGGGTGGACAACCGCTAGCACAGATACGCAGTATTTT.

For this clone: In the same sample, other DNA sequences code for this CDR3. This chain links TRBV5-1 with TRBJ1-1, with D maybe TRBD1 (5 bases). CDR1 is SGHRS, CDR2 YFSETQ, per germline. The CDR3 spans 14 residues. V dropped 0 bases and J dropped 3 bases, with 9 bases sitting between them. The DNA for the CDR3 is TGCGCCAGCAGCTTGGAGGGGAAGGACACTGAAGCTTTCTTT. It translates to CASSLEGKDTEAFF.

This CDR3 reads CATSTQQGAGVLAFF. The DNA for the CDR3 is TGTGCCACCAGCACTCAACAGGGGGCTGGGGTCTTAGCTTTCTTT. The chain has TRBV15 and TRBJ1-1; 9 nucleotides align to TRBD1. This CDR3 contains 15 residues. Per the germline V gene, CDR1 is LNHNV and CDR2 is YYDKDF (reference sequence). V gave up 4 bases and J gave up 10 bases; unmatched junction bases: 13.

This clone was found once. This chain links TRBV18 with TRBJ1-2; no definite D call. This CDR3 has 13 amino acids. Trimming cost V 3 bases and J 5 bases, with 10 bases left between them. Germline V CDR1 and CDR2: KGHSH, LQKENI. The chain's CDR3 is CASSPGQTYGYTF. In nucleotides, the CDR3 is TGTGCCAGCTCACCGGGTCAGACTTATGGCTACACCTTC.

This sequence joins TRBV5-1 and TRBJ1-3; unclear D gene. This CDR3 comprises 14 residues. Germline CDR1 reads SGHRS; CDR2 reads YFSETQ. V lost 4 bases, J lost 4 bases, and 12 bases lay in between. CDR3 nucleotides: TGCGCCAGCAGCGCGGGAGAACCGGGAAACACCATATATTTT. As protein: CASSAGEPGNTIYF.

The chain employs TRBV5-1 and TRBJ2-3, with D tentatively TRBD2 (5 bases). Germline V gene data show CDR1 as SGHRS and CDR2 as YFSETQ. This CDR3 region has 15 residues. With 4 bases removed from V and 2 bases from J, the gap between germline ends came to 14 bases. The CDR3 spells CASSEGPTSTDTQYF. In DNA form, the CDR3 reads TGCGCCAGCAGCGAGGGTCCGACCTCCACAGATACGCAGTATTTT.

This chain connects TRBV4-1 to TRBJ2-2; 9 nucleotides line up with TRBD2. The V segment lost 5 bases and the J segment 4 bases; nucleotides outside the gene matches: 11. The CDR3 is 17 amino acids. Germline V gives CDR1 MGHRA, CDR2 YSYEKL. Here the CDR3 reads CASSERGGGASTGELFF. The CDR3 region has the DNA TGCGCCAGCAGCGAGCGGGGCGGGGGGGCCTCCACCGGGGAGCTGTTTTTT.